This T cell receptor beta chain was documented in a study of human T cells and chemical hapten exposure. The CDR3 length is 16 residues. Germline V gene data show CDR1 as SGHTA and CDR2 as FQGNSA. V lost 1 base, J lost 2 bases, and 12 bases lay in between. Indicated time point: patch test 2, 6 weeks after DPC sensitization. Indicated treatment: therapeutic diphenylcyclopropenone sensitization with weekly scalp DPC. TCRdb passed the RACE reads through MiXCR, listing each CDR3 protein once. This table has a few hundred thousand distinct CDR3 sequences, under 6.5% appearing once. This TCR derives from a woman aged 18-29 years with alopecia areata. Some clones in this sample may be carry-over from other donors' samples. Material: whole blood, obtained in connection with sensitization to the hapten diphenylcyclopropenone (DPC). The chain uses TRBV7-2 and TRBJ1-3, with D tentatively TRBD1 (6 bases). CDR3 region: CASSLVLDRTGNTIYF. DNA for the CDR3: TGTGCCAGCAGCTTAGTATTAGACAGGACTGGAAACACCATATATTTT.